This TCR beta chain originates from a study of radiation and T cells in renal cell carcinoma. Clones were read by immunoSEQ multiplex PCR, and TCRdb kept only the in-frame ones, dropping some. The table shows around 140,000 clones, with approximately 86% occurring only once. As to time point: blood 4 weeks post-SBRT, at nephrectomy. Sample treatment: 15 Gy SBRT to primary tumor, nephrectomy 4 weeks later. Nephrectomy followed 15 Gy stereotactic body radiation by 4 weeks. The CDR3 consists of 11 residues. Germline assignment: CDR1 SGHTA and CDR2 FQGNSA. Trimming took 5 bases from V and 5 from J, leaving 6 bases between them.

This chain connects TRBV7-2 to TRBJ2-5; D not resolved. The TCR originated in a woman aged 45-59 years with renal cell carcinoma. Specimen: blood, collected from a patient whose treatment included radiotherapy and nephrectomy. The CDR3 spells CASSPHETQYF. The CDR3 nucleotides are TGTGCCAGCAGCCCCCACGAGACCCAGTACTTC.